Following are 27 T cell receptor beta chains from one sample sequenced in a study of chemoradiotherapy in HPV16-positive cancers. Profiled with immunoSEQ multiplex PCR; TCRdb holds only in-frame clones, not every one. The sample carries more than 2,000 clones, 70% to 90% recorded once. The starting material was tumor tissue, obtained from a patient who underwent chemoradiotherapy. The source of these receptors is a human donor with HPV-associated anogenital cancer.

The chain uses TRBV6-1 and TRBJ2-7; D possibly matches TRBD1 or TRBD2 (5 bases each). From germline, CDR1 is MNHNS and CDR2 SASEGT. The CDR3 covers 16 residues. V lost 3 bases and J lost 4, with 19 bases in between. For the CDR3, the DNA is TGTGCCAGCAGTGAGGTTGGGACGGCGTCCCCTTACGAGCAGTACTTC. Its protein product is CASSEVGTASPYEQYF.

The rearrangement joins TRBV19 to TRBJ1-4, with unresolved D. The CDR3 is made up of 14 amino acids. Trimming took 4 bases from V and 0 from J, leaving 6 bases between them. Germline loops: CDR1 LNHDA, CDR2 SQIVND (reference sequence). DNA of the CDR3: TGTGCCAGTAGTAAAAGAGCAACTAATGAAAAACTGTTTTTT. Translating gives CASSKRATNEKLFF.

This clone was detected only once. The V gene is TRBV14, the J gene TRBJ2-1; a possible D gene is TRBD2 (6 bases). Per the germline V gene, CDR1 is SGHDN and CDR2 is FVKESK. V dropped 4 bases and J dropped 6 bases, with 22 bases sitting between them. The CDR3 covers 17 residues. DNA of the CDR3: TGTGCCAGCAGCCGAGGACTCGGGACTCTCCGACTCAATGAGCAGTTCTTC. It translates to CASSRGLGTLRLNEQFF.

This clone has just one count. The V gene is TRBV7-2, the J gene TRBJ2-7, with 9 bases that match TRBD2. V was clipped by 7 bases and J by 3 bases; unmatched bases: 10. The CDR3 extends over 15 amino acids. Germline V gene lookup returns CDR1 SGHTA and CDR2 FQGNSA. CDR3 loop: CASIRTASGNYEQYF. CDR3 coding DNA: TGTGCCAGCATCCGGACGGCTAGCGGGAACTACGAGCAGTACTTC.

In its sample, this clone was seen a few times. The rearrangement uses TRBV25-1 and TRBJ1-5, with D possibly being TRBD1 (5 bases). Germline-derived CDR1 and CDR2 are MGHDK and SYGVNS. Trimming removed 1 base at V and 2 bases at J, with 6 bases between. CDR3 length equals 14 residues. The CDR3 spells CASSEWGGNQPQHF. DNA of the CDR3: TGTGCCAGCAGTGAATGGGGGGGCAATCAGCCCCAGCATTTT.

The chain combines TRBV7-9 with TRBJ2-7, with D perhaps TRBD1 (6 bases). Deletions cut 5 bases from V and 2 bases from J, with 19 bases between. The CDR3 spans 16 residues. Looked up from germline, CDR1 is SEHNR and CDR2 is FQNEAQ (reference sequence). The CDR3 DNA reads TGTGCCAGCAGCCCTATTGTAGGGACACCTACCTACGAGCAGTACTTC. Translation gives CASSPIVGTPTYEQYF.

This chain links TRBV27 with TRBJ2-7, with D possibly being TRBD1 (5 bases). V lost 5 bases to trimming and J lost 3 bases, with 14 bases between them. The CDR3 sequence is 14 residues long. Germline V gene data show CDR1 as MNHEY and CDR2 as SMNVEV (reference sequence). The CDR3 reads CASSVYGQNYEQYF. CDR3 nucleotide sequence: TGTGCCAGCAGTGTTTACGGACAAAACTACGAGCAGTACTTC.

V usage is TRBV27 and J usage is TRBJ2-7; 8 nucleotides match TRBD2. CDR3 size: 14 residues. Germline CDR1 is MNHEY and CDR2 is SMNVEV (reference sequence). The J segment lost 4 bases and the V segment lost 6 bases, leaving 8 bases of the junction unmatched. The CDR3 coding sequence is TGTGCCAGCAGGGTCGGCGGGAGGCCATACGAGCAGTACTTC. As protein: CASRVGGRPYEQYF.

This clone was counted a few times. CDR3 nucleotide sequence: TGTGCCAGCGGAAGACCGGGACAGCGGAACACTGAAGCTTTCTTT. This codes for CASGRPGQRNTEAFF. This rearrangement joins TRBV11-2 to TRBJ1-1; 7 nucleotides align to TRBD1. CDR1 and CDR2 (germline): SGHAT, FQNNGV. The length of the CDR3 is 15 residues. Trimming took 8 bases from V and 1 from J; bases not matched to a gene: 10.

The chain has TRBV12-5 and TRBJ2-7; D may be TRBD2 (5 bases). CDR1 and CDR2 from the germline V gene are LGHNT and FRNRAP. The CDR3 spans 12 residues. With 6 bases removed from V and 6 bases from J, the gap between germline ends came to 12 bases. DNA for the CDR3: TGTGCTAGTGGCCCGGACTTCGGCGAGCAGTACTTC. Translated: CASGPDFGEQYF.

By share, this clone counts as large. The chain uses TRBV5-6 and TRBJ2-1; 9 bases are a match to TRBD2. The CDR3 extends over 16 amino acids. The ends lost 4 bases at V and 8 bases at J; junction bases unmatched: 13. Germline V lookup: CDR1 SGHDT, CDR2 YYEEEE. CDR3 bases: TGTGCCAGCAGCGTTGGCGGCGGTAGCGGGAGAGATGAGCAGTTCTTC. It specifies CASSVGGGSGRDEQFF.

The genes are TRBV12-5 and TRBJ1-1; D is unresolved. This CDR3 has 10 residues. The germline V and J ends were trimmed by 6 bases and 3 bases, with 2 bases remaining between them. The germline V gene has CDR1 LGHNT and CDR2 FRNRAP. In nucleotides, the CDR3 is TGTGCTAGTGGGGACACTGAAGCTTTCTTT. This encodes CASGDTEAFF.

The CDR3 loop reads CASSVSPTSGGPGELFF. CDR3 coding DNA: TGTGCCAGCAGCGTATCCCCCACTAGCGGGGGCCCCGGGGAGCTGTTTTTT. The chain links TRBV9 to TRBJ2-2; 11 nucleotides align to TRBD2. The CDR3 runs to 17 residues. Germline V gives CDR1 SGDLS, CDR2 YYNGEE. The V gene end was trimmed by 1 base and the J gene end by 6 bases; junction bases not matched to a gene: 8.

This sequence joins TRBV19 and TRBJ2-7; D call uncertain. Trimming took off 4 bases at V and 6 bases at J, with 13 bases between the two ends. The CDR3 is 13 amino acids. Germline V gene data show CDR1 as LNHDA and CDR2 as SQIVND (reference sequence). The CDR3 loop reads CASSTLDRFEQYF. For the CDR3, the DNA is TGTGCCAGTAGTACGTTGGACCGTTTCGAGCAGTACTTC.

This sequence joins TRBV19 and TRBJ2-1; 13 bases agree with TRBD2. V shed 7 bases and J 3 bases; nucleotides not matched to a gene: 3. The CDR3 loop spans 15 amino acids. Germline V gene data show CDR1 as LNHDA and CDR2 as SQIVND (reference sequence). The CDR3 loop reads CASMRTSGGYNEQFF. The DNA for the CDR3 is TGTGCCAGTATGAGGACTAGCGGGGGCTACAATGAGCAGTTCTTC. The full variable domain, completed using reference TRBV19 and TRBJ2-1, is DGGITQSPKYLFRKEGQNVTLSCEQNLNHDAMYWYRQDPGQGLRLIYYSQIVNDFQKGDIAEGYSVSREKKESFPLTVTSAQKNPTAFYLCASMRTSGGYNEQFFGPGTRLTVL.

The V call is TRBV4-3, the J call TRBJ2-3; D call uncertain. Trimming shortened V by 1 base and J by 1 base, and 9 bases separated the two germline ends. This CDR3 spans 15 amino acids. Germline CDR1 reads LGHNA; CDR2 reads YSLEER. The CDR3 protein is CASSQGSLGTDTQYF. CDR3 DNA sequence: TGCGCCAGCAGCCAAGGAAGCCTCGGCACAGATACGCAGTATTTT.

The table lists this clone with a few counts. CDR3 DNA sequence: TGTGCCAGCAGCTTAGTCGGGGGCGGCCTGACTGAAGCTTTCTTT. Protein sequence: CASSLVGGGLTEAFF. The genes are TRBV7-2 and TRBJ1-1, with D possibly matching TRBD1 (6 bases). Germline V CDR1 and CDR2: SGHTA, FQGNSA. V was pared by 1 base and J by 5 bases, with 14 bases between. CDR3 length equals 15 residues.

The chain employs TRBV11-3 and TRBJ2-3, with D possibly TRBD1 on 5 matching bases. CDR1 and CDR2 from the germline V gene are SGHNT and YENEEA. The CDR3 spans 16 residues. Trimming took off 5 bases at V and 2 bases at J, with 17 bases between the two ends. The CDR3 nucleotides are TGTGCCAGCAGCGGGGCTCTAGACAAGGACACAGATACGCAGTATTTT. This translates into CASSGALDKDTDTQYF.

The chain combines TRBV5-1 with TRBJ1-1; D uncertain. Trimming left V 0 bases short and J 4 bases short, with 10 bases between. The germline V gene encodes CDR1 SGHRS and CDR2 YFSETQ. This CDR3 comprises 14 residues. The CDR3 region has the DNA TGCGCCAGCAGCTTGGCCGGGAGCGGCACTGAAGCTTTCTTT. Its translation: CASSLAGSGTEAFF.

The V call is TRBV7-6, the J call TRBJ2-5; no definite D call. The germline gives CDR1 SGHVS, CDR2 FNYEAQ. This CDR3 contains 14 residues. V gave up 3 bases and J gave up 7 bases, with 15 bases separating them. This CDR3 reads CASSLGRGPGTQYF. The DNA for the CDR3 is TGTGCCAGCAGCTTGGGCAGAGGACCGGGGACCCAGTACTTC.

V gene TRBV25-1 combines with J gene TRBJ2-1; 9 nucleotides match TRBD1. V was pared by 6 bases and J by 5 bases, with 8 bases of the junction left unmatched. The CDR3 is 15 amino acids. Germline V gives CDR1 MGHDK, CDR2 SYGVNS. CDR3 region: CASRVTGGRNNEQFF. In DNA, the CDR3 is TGTGCCAGCAGGGTTACAGGGGGCCGAAACAATGAGCAGTTCTTC.

The V gene is TRBV7-2, the J gene TRBJ2-5; D gene ambiguous. This CDR3 has 12 residues. Germline V gives CDR1 SGHTA, CDR2 FQGNSA. V dropped 2 bases and J dropped 5 bases, with 6 bases sitting between them. The CDR3 bases are TGTGCCAGCAGCTTAAGTGAGGAGACCCAGTACTTC. Translated, it gives CASSLSEETQYF.

The V and J genes are TRBV9 and TRBJ2-3, with TRBD2 identical over 13 bases. Germline CDR1 and CDR2: SGDLS and YYNGEE. The CDR3 covers 18 residues. With 1 base clipped from V and 5 bases from J, the junction kept 10 bases outside the gene matches. The DNA for the CDR3 is TGTGCCAGCAGCGTAATCGGACTAGCGGGAGATGAGATAGATACGCAGTATTTT. Protein: CASSVIGLAGDEIDTQYF.

This rearrangement joins TRBV4-3 to TRBJ2-6, with 11 bases identical to TRBD2. Germline V CDR1 and CDR2: LGHNA, YSLEER. The CDR3 is 20 amino acids. Germline trimming cut 0 bases from V and 4 bases from J; bases unmatched to any gene: 11. CDR3 bases: TGCGCCAGCAGCCAAGAGGCGAGACTAGCGGGGCCGGGAGGGGCCAACGTCCTGACTTTC. Protein: CASSQEARLAGPGGANVLTF.

The CDR3 region is CASSSQHLPGAGYTF. CDR3 coding DNA: TGTGCCAGTAGCAGCCAACACCTCCCGGGGGCGGGCTACACCTTC. The V gene is TRBV19, the J gene TRBJ1-2; D may be TRBD1 (6 bases). The CDR3 runs to 15 residues. V dropped 6 bases and J dropped 8 bases, with 22 bases sitting between them. Germline V gene lookup returns CDR1 LNHDA and CDR2 SQIVND (reference sequence).

This clone was seen a single time. This chain uses TRBV19 with TRBJ2-1, with 11 bases fitting TRBD2. From germline, CDR1 is LNHDA and CDR2 SQIVND (reference sequence). This CDR3 has 15 amino acids. With 6 bases clipped from V and 3 bases from J, the junction kept 4 bases outside the gene matches. CDR3 residues: CASSKTSGDYNEQFF. The CDR3 nucleotides are TGTGCCAGTAGCAAGACTAGCGGGGACTACAATGAGCAGTTCTTC.

V usage is TRBV27 and J usage is TRBJ1-5; maybe TRBD1 (5 bases). There are 18 residues in the CDR3. V gave up 5 bases and J gave up 2 bases, with 22 bases separating them. The germline V gene has CDR1 MNHEY and CDR2 SMNVEV (reference sequence). The DNA for the CDR3 is TGTGCCAGCAGTCCGATGATGCCAAGGCGAGGGGGCAATCAGCCCCAGCATTTT. Its translation: CASSPMMPRRGGNQPQHF.